This T cell receptor (beta chain) is drawn from a study of shared clonotypes between healthy human individuals. The CD8 memory sample joined CD45RO+ cells and CCR7-negative CD45RA+ cells. The trim removed 5 bases at V and 0 bases at J, leaving 6 bases unmatched. The CDR3 is made up of 16 amino acids. CDR1 is LNHNV, CDR2 YYDKDF, per germline (reference sequence). TCRdb's table, derived via immunoSEQ multiplex PCR, lists solely in-frame clones and lacks some. The sample lists 600,000 to 750,000 clones, around 90% seen once, with roughly 36% in the top ten. The receptor's source is a man between 18 and 29 years old in good health. Some clones in this sample may be carry-over from other donors' samples. The chain joins TRBV15 to TRBJ1-4; 7 positions match TRBD1. The sequenced sample was memory CD8+ T cells from PBMCs. Subset in this sample: CD45RO+ cells pooled with CCR7-negative TemRA cells. The CDR3 bases are TGTGCCACCAGCGACAGGGTAGGGGCAACTAATGAAAAACTGTTTTTT. Translating gives CATSDRVGATNEKLFF.